The rows below give T cell receptor beta chains drawn from one sample of a study of blood T cell repertoires in COVID-19. Sequenced by immunoSEQ multiplex PCR; TCRdb stores in-frame clones only, minus some. The sample shows 90,000 to 130,000 clones, more than 65% of them seen only once. Sequencing used peripheral blood. These receptors all come from a woman aged 80 or over with acute or convalescent COVID-19. CDR3s include the opening cysteine and the closing phenylalanine or tryptophan. Where a row states a size, it is once, few, many or the class of an expanded clone; other rows omit it.

V | size | CDR3
TRBV12-3/TRBV12-4 | NA | CASSLGGGQPQHF
TRBV9 | NA | CASSVAGDQDWGSPLHF
TRBV12-3/TRBV12-4 | NA | CASTGLAWETQYF
TRBV9 | NA | CASSVGRGTRNEQFF
TRBV12-3/TRBV12-4 | NA | CASSFGKYGYTF
TRBV21-1 | NA | CASSKGSSGVQPDTQYF
TRBV2 | NA | CASRMTSGTETQYF
TRBV6-6 | NA | CASSPGLGQSYEQYF
TRBV5-5 | NA | CASSLTGRLSYNEQFF
TRBV7-8 | NA | CASSSPGQGFSPLHF
TRBV19 | medium-sized | CASSIRDRGYGYTF
TRBV4-1 | few | CASSQERLAGADTQYF
TRBV30 | NA | CAWSGTLEAFF
TRBV15 | NA | CATSSPGGGKTEAFF
TRBV2 | few | CASSVGRGDQPQHF
TRBV10-2 | NA | CASKEPGLAGGPRYTQYF
TRBV7-2 | few | CASSLAYLVPEAFF
TRBV7-3 | NA | CASSQPPGETQYF
TRBV29-1 | NA | CSVSGGEETQYF
TRBV28 | NA | CASSSTGNLNIQYF
TRBV2 | NA | CASSLLAASTDTQYF
TRBV7-2 | NA | CASSPQNNYGYTF
TRBV27 | NA | CASSLFGGQETQYF
TRBV14 | NA | CASSRLGSPRDYEAFF
TRBV2 | NA | CASRGAGEQYF
TRBV19 | NA | CASSPLGGGNGANVLTF
TRBV6-5 | NA | CASSYVAGVIDEQYF
TRBV29-1 | NA | CSAGQTQETQYF
TRBV7-9 | NA | CASSPAENQPQHF
TRBV10-1 | NA | CASSESVVAGSLGDTQYF
TRBV7-8 | few | CASSSRTGARSGGARYEQYF
TRBV5-6 | NA | CASSASGQRAGAFF
TRBV7-9 | NA | CASRVTSGRPQEQFF
TRBV7-9 | few | CASSSYDSRWNTEAFF
TRBV4-3 | medium-sized | CASSQRYGGGYNEQFF
TRBV21-1 | NA | CASSKGPTGGMNTEAFF
TRBV5-1 | NA | CASSLPGGGEKLFF
TRBV19 | NA | CASNNPIGVNTEAFF
TRBV29-1 | once | CSVARQDNYGYTF
TRBV28 | NA | CASSFVGQGTYEQYF
TRBV27 | NA | CASRLGTSNSPLHF
TRBV30 | NA | CAWSTGGETQYF